This T cell receptor (beta chain) is from a study of CD8+CD57+ T cells in acquired aplastic anemia. For the study at large: Sorted CD4+ and CD8+ cells yielded DNA averaging approximately 3 ug. General study findings and limits: Between patients and controls, roughly 29 CD8+ CDR3 sequences were found in common.

Patients picked for sequencing had shown CD8+CD57+ cell expansion detected by flow cytometry. Germline-derived CDR1 and CDR2 are MRHNA and SNTAGT. The CDR3 is 14 amino acids. V was shortened by 2 bases and J by 4 bases, with 10 bases between the two germline ends. Profiling that covered TCR beta VDJ and CDR3 relied on genomic DNA as its template. TCRdb itself ran the reads through MiXCR, one entry per CDR3 protein. The top ten hold around 60% of the sample, which has about 200,000 distinct CDR3 sequences, approximately 65% seen once. Remarks on this clonotype: Its cognate antigen is unknown.

Sequences were obtained from sorted CD4+, CD8+, or CD8+CD57+ T cells (not recorded which) from PBMCs. The rearrangement links TRBV6-4 to TRBJ2-3; no clear D gene. This TCR was sampled from a human donor with aplastic anemia. In DNA form, the CDR3 reads TGTGCCAGCAGTGACGGTGGCAGCTCAGATACGCAGTATTTT. Protein product: CASSDGGSSDTQYF.